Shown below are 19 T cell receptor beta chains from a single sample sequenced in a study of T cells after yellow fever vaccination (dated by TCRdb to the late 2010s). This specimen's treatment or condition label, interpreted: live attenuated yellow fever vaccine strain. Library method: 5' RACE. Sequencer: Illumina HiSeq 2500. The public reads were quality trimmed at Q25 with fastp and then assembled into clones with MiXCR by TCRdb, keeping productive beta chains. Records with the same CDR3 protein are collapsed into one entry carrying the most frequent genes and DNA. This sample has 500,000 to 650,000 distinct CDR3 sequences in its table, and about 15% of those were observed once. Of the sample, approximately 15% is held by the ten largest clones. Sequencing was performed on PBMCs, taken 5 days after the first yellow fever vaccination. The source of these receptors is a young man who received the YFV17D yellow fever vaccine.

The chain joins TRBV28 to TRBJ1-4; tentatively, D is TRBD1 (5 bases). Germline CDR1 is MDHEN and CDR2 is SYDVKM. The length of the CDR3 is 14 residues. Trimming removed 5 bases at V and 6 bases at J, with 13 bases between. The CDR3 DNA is TGTGCCAGCAGTCGGGGGGGAAGAGATGAAAAACTGTTTTTT. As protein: CASSRGGRDEKLFF.

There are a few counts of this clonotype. CDR3 sequence (DNA): TGTGCCAGCAGCCCGCGATGGGCATATAATTCACCCCTCCACTTT. Its protein product is CASSPRWAYNSPLHF. V usage is TRBV7-8 and J usage is TRBJ1-6; D is undetermined. V was shortened by 5 bases and J by 4 bases, with 12 bases between the two germline ends. Germline V gene sequence: CDR1 SGHVS, CDR2 FQNEAQ. The length of the CDR3 is 15 residues.

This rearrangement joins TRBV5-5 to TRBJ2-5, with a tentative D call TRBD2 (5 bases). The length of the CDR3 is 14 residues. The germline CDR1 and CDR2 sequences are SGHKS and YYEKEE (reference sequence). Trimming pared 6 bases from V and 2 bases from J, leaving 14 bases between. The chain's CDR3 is CASTSLEVQETQYF. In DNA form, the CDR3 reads TGTGCCAGCACCTCTTTGGAGGTTCAAGAGACCCAGTACTTC.

CDR3: CASSTLDRGYEQYV. CDR3 sequence (DNA): TGTGCCAGCAGTACCCTGGACAGGGGCTACGAGCAGTACGTC. The chain carries TRBV6-2 or TRBV6-3 and TRBJ2-7, with 9 bases lining up with TRBD1. V shed 5 bases, J shed 3 bases, and the junction held 5 bases outside the gene matches. The CDR3 length is 14 residues. The V gene's germline CDR1 is MNHEY and CDR2 SVGEGT.

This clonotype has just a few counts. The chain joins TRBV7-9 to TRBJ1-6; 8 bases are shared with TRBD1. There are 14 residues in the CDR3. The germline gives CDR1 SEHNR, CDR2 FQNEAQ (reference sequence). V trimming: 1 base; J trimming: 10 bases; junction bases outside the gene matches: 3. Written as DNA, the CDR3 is TGTGCCAGCAGCTTAGGACAGGGGAAATCACCCCTCCACTTT. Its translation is CASSLGQGKSPLHF.

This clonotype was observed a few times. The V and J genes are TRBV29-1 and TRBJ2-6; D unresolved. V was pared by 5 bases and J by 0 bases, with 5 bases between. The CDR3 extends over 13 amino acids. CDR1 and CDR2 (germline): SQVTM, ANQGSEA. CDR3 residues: CSVYGSGANVLTF. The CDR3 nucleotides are TGCAGCGTTTACGGCTCTGGGGCCAACGTCCTGACTTTC.

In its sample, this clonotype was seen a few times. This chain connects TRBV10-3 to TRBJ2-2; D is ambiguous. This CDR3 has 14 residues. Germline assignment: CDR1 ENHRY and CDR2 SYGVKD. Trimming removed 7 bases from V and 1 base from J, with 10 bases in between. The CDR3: CAIKTQMNTGELFF. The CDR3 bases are TGTGCCATCAAGACGCAAATGAACACCGGGGAGCTGTTTTTT.

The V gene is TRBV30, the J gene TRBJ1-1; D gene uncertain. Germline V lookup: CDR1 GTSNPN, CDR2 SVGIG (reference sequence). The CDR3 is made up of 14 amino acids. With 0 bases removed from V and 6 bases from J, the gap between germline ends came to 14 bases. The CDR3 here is CAWSVNLGWAEAFF. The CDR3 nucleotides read TGTGCCTGGAGTGTAAATCTGGGATGGGCTGAAGCTTTCTTT.

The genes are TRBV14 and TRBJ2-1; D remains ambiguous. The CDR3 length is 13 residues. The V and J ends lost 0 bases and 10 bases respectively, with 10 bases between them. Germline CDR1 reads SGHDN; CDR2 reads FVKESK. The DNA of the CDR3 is TGTGCCAGCAGCCAAGATCTAAGCCGAGAGCAGTTCTTC. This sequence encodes CASSQDLSREQFF.

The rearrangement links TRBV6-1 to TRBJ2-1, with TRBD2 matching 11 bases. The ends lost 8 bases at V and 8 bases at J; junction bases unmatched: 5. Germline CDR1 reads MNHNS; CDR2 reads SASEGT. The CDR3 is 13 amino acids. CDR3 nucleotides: TGTGCCAGCCCGGGACTAGCGGTTGATGAGCAGTTCTTC. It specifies CASPGLAVDEQFF.

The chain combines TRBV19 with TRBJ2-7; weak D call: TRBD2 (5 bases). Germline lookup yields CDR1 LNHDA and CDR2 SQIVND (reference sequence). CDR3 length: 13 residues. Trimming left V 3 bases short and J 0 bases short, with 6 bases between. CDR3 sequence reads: CASSIGSSYEQYF. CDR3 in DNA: TGTGCCAGTAGTATTGGGAGCTCCTACGAGCAGTACTTC.

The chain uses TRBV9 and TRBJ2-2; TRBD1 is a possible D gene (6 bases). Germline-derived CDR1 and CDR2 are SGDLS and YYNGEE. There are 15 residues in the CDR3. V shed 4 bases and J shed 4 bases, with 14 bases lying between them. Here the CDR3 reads CASSPGHLRTGELFF. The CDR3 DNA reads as TGTGCCAGCAGCCCGGGACATCTACGCACCGGGGAGCTGTTTTTT.

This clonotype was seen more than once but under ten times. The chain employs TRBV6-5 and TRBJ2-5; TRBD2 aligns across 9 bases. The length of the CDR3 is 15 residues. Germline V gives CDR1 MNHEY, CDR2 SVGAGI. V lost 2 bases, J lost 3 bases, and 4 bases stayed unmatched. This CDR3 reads CASSYQRGVKETQYF. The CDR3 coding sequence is TGTGCCAGCAGTTACCAGCGGGGGGTAAAAGAGACCCAGTACTTC.

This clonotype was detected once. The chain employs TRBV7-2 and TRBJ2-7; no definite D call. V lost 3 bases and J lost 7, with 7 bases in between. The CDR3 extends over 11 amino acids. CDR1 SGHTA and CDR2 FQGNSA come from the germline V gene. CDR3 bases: TGTGCCAGCAGCTTCGTCGGGGAGCAGTACTTC. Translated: CASSFVGEQYF.

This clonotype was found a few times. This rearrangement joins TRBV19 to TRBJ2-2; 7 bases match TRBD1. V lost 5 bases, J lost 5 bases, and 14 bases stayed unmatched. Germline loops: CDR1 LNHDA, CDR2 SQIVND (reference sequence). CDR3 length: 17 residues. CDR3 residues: CASSAYPGRRGTGELFF. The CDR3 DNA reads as TGTGCCAGTAGTGCATATCCGGGCCGCAGGGGGACCGGGGAGCTGTTTTTT.

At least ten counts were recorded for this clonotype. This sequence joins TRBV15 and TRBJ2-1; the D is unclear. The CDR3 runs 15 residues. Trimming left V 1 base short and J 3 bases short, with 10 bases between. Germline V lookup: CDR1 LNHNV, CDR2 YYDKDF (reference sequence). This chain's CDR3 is CATSRGTTFYNEQFF. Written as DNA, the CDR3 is TGTGCCACCAGCAGAGGAACCACCTTCTACAATGAGCAGTTCTTC.

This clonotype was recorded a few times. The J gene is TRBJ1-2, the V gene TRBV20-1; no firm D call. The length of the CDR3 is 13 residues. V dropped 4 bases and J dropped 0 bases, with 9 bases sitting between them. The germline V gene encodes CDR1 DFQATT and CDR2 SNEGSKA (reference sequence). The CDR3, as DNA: TGCAGTGCTACCAGGCCCGCTAACTATGGCTACACCTTC. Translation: CSATRPANYGYTF.

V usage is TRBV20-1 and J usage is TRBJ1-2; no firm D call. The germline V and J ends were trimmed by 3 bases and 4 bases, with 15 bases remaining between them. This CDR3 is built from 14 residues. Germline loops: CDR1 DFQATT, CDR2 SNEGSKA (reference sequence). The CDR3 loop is CSASAGGDIYGYTF. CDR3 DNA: TGCAGTGCTAGTGCGGGTGGCGATATCTATGGCTACACCTTC.

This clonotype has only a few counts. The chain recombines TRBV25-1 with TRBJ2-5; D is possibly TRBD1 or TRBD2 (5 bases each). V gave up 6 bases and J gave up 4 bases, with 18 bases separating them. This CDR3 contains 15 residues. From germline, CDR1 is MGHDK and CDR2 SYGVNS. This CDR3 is CASRAPGTLGETQYF. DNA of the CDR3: TGTGCCAGCAGGGCCCCCGGGACCCTTGGAGAGACCCAGTACTTC.